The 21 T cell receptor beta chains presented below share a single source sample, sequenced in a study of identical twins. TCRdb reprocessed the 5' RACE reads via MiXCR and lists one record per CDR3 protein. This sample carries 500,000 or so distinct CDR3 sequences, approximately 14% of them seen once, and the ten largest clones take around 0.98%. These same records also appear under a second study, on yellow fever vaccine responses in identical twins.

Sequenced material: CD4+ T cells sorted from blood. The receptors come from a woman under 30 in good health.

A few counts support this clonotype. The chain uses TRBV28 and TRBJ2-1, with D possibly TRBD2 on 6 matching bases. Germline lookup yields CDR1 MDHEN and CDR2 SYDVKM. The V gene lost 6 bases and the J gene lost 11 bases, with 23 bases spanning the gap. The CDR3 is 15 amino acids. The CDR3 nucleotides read TGTGCCAGCAGGCCCCCCGGGACTCCCGGCAGTAAGCAGTTCTTC. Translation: CASRPPGTPGSKQFF.

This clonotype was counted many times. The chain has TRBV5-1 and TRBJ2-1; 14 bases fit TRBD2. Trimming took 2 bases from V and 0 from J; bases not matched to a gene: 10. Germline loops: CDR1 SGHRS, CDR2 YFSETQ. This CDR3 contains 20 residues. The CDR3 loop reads CASSFPLTSGRADSYNEQFF. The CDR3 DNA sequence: TGCGCCAGCAGCTTCCCCTTGACTAGCGGGAGGGCCGACTCCTACAATGAGCAGTTCTTC. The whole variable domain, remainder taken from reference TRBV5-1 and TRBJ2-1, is KAGVTQTPRYLIKTRGQQVTLSCSPISGHRSVSWYQQTPGQGLQFLFEYFSETQRNKGNFPGRFSGRQFSNSRSEMNVSTLELGDSALYLCASSFPLTSGRADSYNEQFFGPGTRLTVL.

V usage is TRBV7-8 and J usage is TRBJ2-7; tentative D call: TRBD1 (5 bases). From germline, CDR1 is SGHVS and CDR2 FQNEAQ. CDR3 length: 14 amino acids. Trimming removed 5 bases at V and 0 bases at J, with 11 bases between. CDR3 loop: CASSPEDISYEQYF. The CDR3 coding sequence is TGTGCCAGCAGCCCCGAGGACATCTCCTACGAGCAGTACTTC.

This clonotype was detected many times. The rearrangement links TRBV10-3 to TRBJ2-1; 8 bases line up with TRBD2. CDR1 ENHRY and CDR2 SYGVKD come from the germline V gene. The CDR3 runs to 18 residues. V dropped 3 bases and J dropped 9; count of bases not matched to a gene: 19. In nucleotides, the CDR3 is TGTGCCATCAGTGAATCCCACACTGGGACTAGTTTTGTCGGTGAGCAGTTCTTC. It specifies CAISESHTGTSFVGEQFF.

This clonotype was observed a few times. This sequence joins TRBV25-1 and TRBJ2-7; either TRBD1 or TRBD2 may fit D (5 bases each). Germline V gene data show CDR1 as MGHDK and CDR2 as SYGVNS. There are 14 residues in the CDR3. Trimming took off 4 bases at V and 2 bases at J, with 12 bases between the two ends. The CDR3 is CASSGVGATYEQYF. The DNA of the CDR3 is TGTGCCAGCAGTGGGGTCGGGGCTACCTACGAGCAGTACTTC.

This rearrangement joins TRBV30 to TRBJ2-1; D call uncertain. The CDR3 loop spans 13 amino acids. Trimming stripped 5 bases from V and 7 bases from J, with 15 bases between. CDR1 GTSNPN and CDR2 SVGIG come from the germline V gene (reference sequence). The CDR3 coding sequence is TGTGCCTGGTCGCCTGCCCCCCGTAATGAGCAGTTCTTC. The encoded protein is CAWSPAPRNEQFF.

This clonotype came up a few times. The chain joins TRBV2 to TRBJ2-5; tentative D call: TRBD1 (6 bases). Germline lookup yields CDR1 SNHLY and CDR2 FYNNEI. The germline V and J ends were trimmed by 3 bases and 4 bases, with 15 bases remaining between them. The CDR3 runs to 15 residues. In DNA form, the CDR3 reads TGTGCCAGCAGTGAGGGGGCCAGGATCCGAGAGACCCAGTACTTC. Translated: CASSEGARIRETQYF.

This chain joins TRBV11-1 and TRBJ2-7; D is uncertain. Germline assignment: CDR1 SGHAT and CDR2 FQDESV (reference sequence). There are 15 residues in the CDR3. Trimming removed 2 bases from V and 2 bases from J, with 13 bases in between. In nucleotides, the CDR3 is TGTGCCAGCAGCTTACATAGGACGGCTGCCTACGAGCAGTACTTC. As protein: CASSLHRTAAYEQYF.

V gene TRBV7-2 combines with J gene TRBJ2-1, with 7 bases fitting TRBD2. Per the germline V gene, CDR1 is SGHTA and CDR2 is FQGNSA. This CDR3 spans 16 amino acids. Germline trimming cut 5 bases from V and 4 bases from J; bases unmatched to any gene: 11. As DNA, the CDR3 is TGTGCCAGCAGCCCTAGCGGCCGGGCAGGTTACAATGAGCAGTTCTTC. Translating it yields CASSPSGRAGYNEQFF.

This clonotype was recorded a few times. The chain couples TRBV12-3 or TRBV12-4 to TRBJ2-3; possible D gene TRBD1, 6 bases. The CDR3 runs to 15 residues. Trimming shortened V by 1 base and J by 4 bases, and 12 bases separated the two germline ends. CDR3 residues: CASSLVGGASDTQYF. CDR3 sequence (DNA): TGTGCCAGCAGTTTAGTAGGGGGTGCTTCAGATACGCAGTATTTT.

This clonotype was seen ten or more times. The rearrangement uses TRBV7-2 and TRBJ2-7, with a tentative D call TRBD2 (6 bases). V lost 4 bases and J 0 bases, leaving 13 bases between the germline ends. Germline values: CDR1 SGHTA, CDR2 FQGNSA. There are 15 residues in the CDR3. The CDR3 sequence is CASSSRTTISYEQYF. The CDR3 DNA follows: TGTGCCAGCAGCTCCCGGACTACAATCTCCTACGAGCAGTACTTC. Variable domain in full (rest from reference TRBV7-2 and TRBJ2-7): GAGVSQSPSNKVTEKGKDVELRCDPISGHTALYWYRQSLGQGLEFLIYFQGNSAPDKSGLPSDRFSAERTGGSVSTLTIQRTQQEDSAVYLCASSSRTTISYEQYFGPGTRLTVT.

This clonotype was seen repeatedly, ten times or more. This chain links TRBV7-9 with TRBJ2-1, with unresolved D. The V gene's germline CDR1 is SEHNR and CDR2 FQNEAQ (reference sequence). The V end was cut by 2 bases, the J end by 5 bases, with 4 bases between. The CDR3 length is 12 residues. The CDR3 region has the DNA TGTGCCAGCAGCTTAAGGGACAATGAGCAGTTCTTC. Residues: CASSLRDNEQFF.

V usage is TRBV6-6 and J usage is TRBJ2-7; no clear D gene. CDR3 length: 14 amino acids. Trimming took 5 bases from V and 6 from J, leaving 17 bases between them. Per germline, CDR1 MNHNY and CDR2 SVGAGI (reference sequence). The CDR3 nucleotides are TGTGCCAGCAGTCCCCGAATGGCAGGTCTCGAGCAGTACTTC. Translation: CASSPRMAGLEQYF.

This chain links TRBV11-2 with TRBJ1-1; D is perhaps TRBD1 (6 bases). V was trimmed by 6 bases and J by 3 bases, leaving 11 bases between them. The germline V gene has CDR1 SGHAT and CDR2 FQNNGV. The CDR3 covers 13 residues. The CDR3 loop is CASRGTGYTEAFF. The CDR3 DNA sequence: TGTGCCAGCAGGGGAACAGGGTACACTGAAGCTTTCTTT. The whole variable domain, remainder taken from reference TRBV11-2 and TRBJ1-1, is EAGVAQSPRYKIIEKRQSVAFWCNPISGHATLYWYQQILGQGPKLLIQFQNNGVVDDSQLPKDRFSAERLKGVDSTLKIQPAKLEDSAVYLCASRGTGYTEAFFGQGTRLTVV.

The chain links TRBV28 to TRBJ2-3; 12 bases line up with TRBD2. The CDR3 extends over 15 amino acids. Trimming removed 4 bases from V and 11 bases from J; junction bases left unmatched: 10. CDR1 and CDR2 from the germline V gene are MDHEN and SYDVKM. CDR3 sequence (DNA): TGTGCCAGCAGTTCCCAAGGACTAGCGGGAAAGCAGCAGTATTTT. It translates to CASSSQGLAGKQQYF.

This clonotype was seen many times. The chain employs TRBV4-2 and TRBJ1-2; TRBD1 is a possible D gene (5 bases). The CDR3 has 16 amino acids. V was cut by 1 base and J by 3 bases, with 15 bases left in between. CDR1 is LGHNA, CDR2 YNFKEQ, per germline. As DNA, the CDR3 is TGTGCCAGCAGCCAAGTGCCAGGGAGAGTTGACTATGGCTACACCTTC. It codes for CASSQVPGRVDYGYTF.

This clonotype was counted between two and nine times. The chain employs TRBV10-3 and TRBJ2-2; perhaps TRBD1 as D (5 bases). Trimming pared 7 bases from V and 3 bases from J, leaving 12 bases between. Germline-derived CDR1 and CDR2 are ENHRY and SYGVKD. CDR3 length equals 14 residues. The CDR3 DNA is TGTGCCATCAACGCAGGGTTGGACACCGGGGAGCTGTTTTTT. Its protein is CAINAGLDTGELFF.

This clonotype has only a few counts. The CDR3 loop reads CASSLDLPRGLANDEQFF. The CDR3 region has the DNA TGTGCCAGCAGCTTAGATCTACCGAGGGGACTAGCTAACGATGAGCAGTTCTTC. The gene calls are TRBV11-2 and TRBJ2-1; 9 nucleotides match TRBD2. The length of the CDR3 is 18 residues. Germline V gene lookup returns CDR1 SGHAT and CDR2 FQNNGV. The V gene end was trimmed by 0 bases and the J gene end by 8 bases; junction bases not matched to a gene: 14.

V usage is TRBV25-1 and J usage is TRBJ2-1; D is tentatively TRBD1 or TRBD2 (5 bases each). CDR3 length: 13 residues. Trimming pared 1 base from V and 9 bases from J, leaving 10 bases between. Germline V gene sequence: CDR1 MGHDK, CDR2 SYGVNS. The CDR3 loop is CASSEWGSGEQFF. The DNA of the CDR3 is TGTGCCAGCAGTGAATGGGGGAGCGGTGAGCAGTTCTTC.

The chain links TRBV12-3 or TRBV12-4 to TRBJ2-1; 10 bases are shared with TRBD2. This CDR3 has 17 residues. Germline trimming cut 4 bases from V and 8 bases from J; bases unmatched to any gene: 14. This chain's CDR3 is CASSSLTSGRALDEQFF. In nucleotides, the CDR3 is TGTGCCAGCAGTTCTTTGACAAGCGGGAGGGCTCTGGATGAGCAGTTCTTC.

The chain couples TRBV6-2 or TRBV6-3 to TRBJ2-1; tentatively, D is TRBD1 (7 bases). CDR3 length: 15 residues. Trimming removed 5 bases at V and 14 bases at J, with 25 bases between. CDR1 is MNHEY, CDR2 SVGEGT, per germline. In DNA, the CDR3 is TGTGCCAGCAGTGTGGCGGGACAGAGGGGAAAGTTGGAGTTCTTC. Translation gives CASSVAGQRGKLEFF.